The clone carrying this T cell receptor beta chain was counted ten times or more. Antigen: not known. This sample is drawn from a study of response to subunit inactivated influenza vaccine. Study outcomes and limitations: With each seasonal influenza vaccination, the authors suggested, few new T cells are recruited.

TCRdb called the RT-PCR reads again in MiXCR, with one record for every CDR3 protein. The sample lists 450,000 to 500,000 distinct CDR3 sequences; 11% were seen once. Sequences were derived from PBMCs from blood, sampled roughly 47 days after vaccination. This sequence originates from a man in his fifties who received an inactivated influenza vaccine.

The CDR3 DNA reads TGTGCCAGCAGCCCGCACGTCTCTTTACATAACACAGATACGCAGTATTTT. Residues: CASSPHVSLHNTDTQYF. V and J are TRBV7-2 and TRBJ2-3; D not resolved. The CDR3 has 17 amino acids. The V end lost 5 bases, the J end lost 2 bases, and 20 bases lay between the germline ends. Germline V CDR1 and CDR2: SGHTA, FQGNSA.